These 22 T cell receptor beta chains share one sample of origin, sequenced in a study of OX40 agonist ivuxolimab in advanced cancers. This table comes from immunoSEQ multiplex PCR, and its TCRdb copy is limited to in-frame clones, with some not included. Seen here are tens of thousands of clones, 80% to 90% observed once, and the top ten hold approximately 2.6%. Material: CD4+ or CD8+ T cells sorted from blood, obtained in a trial of the OX40 agonist ivuxolimab. Every receptor here comes from an adult with an advanced solid tumor such as melanoma, head and neck, liver or kidney cancer.

This sequence joins TRBV4-2 and TRBJ2-5; no reliable D call. The CDR3 is 13 amino acids. V gave up 4 bases and J gave up 0 bases, with 6 bases separating them. Germline V lookup: CDR1 LGHNA, CDR2 YNFKEQ. This CDR3 is CASSRLDQETQYF. The CDR3 DNA reads TGTGCCAGCAGCCGACTCGACCAAGAGACCCAGTACTTC.

The chain recombines TRBV5-1 with TRBJ1-4; 9 bases fit TRBD1. The V and J ends lost 2 bases and 5 bases, in that order; junction bases with no gene match: 7. The germline V gene encodes CDR1 SGHRS and CDR2 YFSETQ. CDR3 length equals 16 residues. The CDR3 sequence: CASSLYGTGGNEKLFF. CDR3 coding DNA: TGCGCCAGCAGCTTATATGGAACAGGGGGCAATGAAAAACTGTTTTTT.

The chain carries TRBV30 and TRBJ1-1; 9 bases fit TRBD1. V dropped 3 bases and J dropped 6; count of bases not matched to a gene: 14. From germline, CDR1 is GTSNPN and CDR2 SVGIG (reference sequence). This CDR3 region has 16 residues. The CDR3 DNA is TGTGCCTGGAGCATGGTTCGGACAGGGGATCTTTCTGAAGCTTTCTTT. This codes for CAWSMVRTGDLSEAFF.

The V gene is TRBV5-1, the J gene TRBJ2-2; 9 bases map to TRBD1. The V gene end was trimmed by 0 bases and the J gene end by 5 bases; junction bases not matched to a gene: 5. This CDR3 has 16 residues. Germline CDR1 and CDR2: SGHRS and YFSETQ. CDR3 amino acids: CASSLAGTGSTGELFF. DNA for the CDR3: TGCGCCAGCAGCTTGGCAGGGACAGGGTCTACCGGGGAGCTGTTTTTT.

The chain joins TRBV5-5 to TRBJ1-1, with D unresolved. The germline V gene encodes CDR1 SGHKS and CDR2 YYEKEE (reference sequence). The CDR3 sequence is 15 residues long. V was pared by 0 bases and J by 1 base, with 10 bases between. CDR3 residues: CASSLDGSTNTEAFF. The CDR3 nucleotides read TGTGCCAGCAGCTTGGATGGCAGCACGAACACTGAAGCTTTCTTT.

The count of this clone is one. V usage is TRBV19 and J usage is TRBJ2-7; D is possibly TRBD1 (6 bases). CDR1 is LNHDA and CDR2 is SQIVND in the germline V gene (reference sequence). The CDR3 has 14 amino acids. The ends were cut back, 5 bases at V and 6 bases at J, with 17 bases in the middle. CDR3 amino acids: CASSPRGGLFEQYF. The CDR3 nucleotides are TGTGCCAGTAGTCCCAGGGGTGGATTATTCGAGCAGTACTTC.

The V gene is TRBV10-3, the J gene TRBJ1-4; the match to TRBD1 covers 9 bases. Germline V gives CDR1 ENHRY, CDR2 SYGVKD. V was clipped by 10 bases and J by 1 base; unmatched bases: 4. The CDR3 sequence is 14 residues long. The CDR3 reads CATTGGETNEKLFF. For the CDR3, the DNA is TGTGCCACCACAGGGGGCGAAACTAATGAAAAACTGTTTTTT.

This clone was detected once. V and J are TRBV14 and TRBJ1-1; D not certain. V lost 0 bases and J 1 base, leaving 12 bases between the germline ends. CDR3 length: 16 residues. Germline V gives CDR1 SGHDN, CDR2 FVKESK. The CDR3 here is CASSQDHGRRNTEAFF. As DNA, the CDR3 is TGTGCCAGCAGCCAAGATCACGGACGTAGGAACACTGAAGCTTTCTTT.

The gene calls are TRBV5-1 and TRBJ1-4, with 8 nucleotides matching TRBD1. Per germline, CDR1 SGHRS and CDR2 YFSETQ. V lost 3 bases to trimming and J lost 2 bases; unmatched junction nucleotides: 6. The CDR3 has 16 residues. The chain's CDR3 is CASSSQGALTNEKLFF. The DNA of the CDR3 is TGCGCCAGCAGCTCCCAGGGGGCGCTCACTAATGAAAAACTGTTTTTT.

The V gene is TRBV4-2, the J gene TRBJ1-2; unclear D gene. Trimming removed 8 bases at V and 0 bases at J, with 25 bases between. The CDR3 totals 18 residues. CDR1 and CDR2 (germline): LGHNA, YNFKEQ. The CDR3 nucleotides are TGTGCCAGCCGCGGGCAGGATGGGTGGCCCTCATCTAACTATGGCTACACCTTC. It specifies CASRGQDGWPSSNYGYTF.

The gene calls are TRBV4-3 and TRBJ2-5; D not resolved. Trimming removed 1 base from V and 1 base from J, with 10 bases in between. This CDR3 contains 15 residues. Germline loops: CDR1 LGHNA, CDR2 YSLEER. CDR3: CASSQGATLQETQYF. The DNA for the CDR3 is TGCGCCAGCAGCCAAGGTGCGACACTCCAAGAGACCCAGTACTTC.

The rearrangement links TRBV11-3 to TRBJ2-2; perhaps TRBD1 as D (5 bases). CDR1 SGHNT and CDR2 YENEEA come from the germline V gene. V was trimmed by 5 bases and J by 4 bases, leaving 14 bases between them. The CDR3 is 15 residues long. DNA for the CDR3: TGTGCCAGCAGCCGTCCAGGGATTAGCACCGGGGAGCTGTTTTTT. This encodes CASSRPGISTGELFF.

This sequence joins TRBV6-5 and TRBJ1-2; the D is unclear. The germline V gene has CDR1 MNHEY and CDR2 SVGAGI. The V end was cut by 6 bases, the J end by 4 bases, with 15 bases between. The CDR3 extends over 14 amino acids. CDR3 sequence (DNA): TGTGCCAGCAGCCGATCCCGGGATGGCTATGGCTACACCTTC. Protein product: CASSRSRDGYGYTF.

The J gene is TRBJ1-2, the V gene TRBV6-5; weak D call: TRBD1 (5 bases). V lost 2 bases to trimming and J lost 4 bases, with 8 bases between them. Germline V gene data show CDR1 as MNHEY and CDR2 as SVGAGI. This CDR3 has 13 residues. CDR3 DNA: TGTGCCAGCAGTTACCCCGGGACCTATGGCTACACCTTC. Protein: CASSYPGTYGYTF.

V is TRBV5-1 and J is TRBJ1-3; D is unclear. The germline V gene has CDR1 SGHRS and CDR2 YFSETQ. This CDR3 spans 15 amino acids. The ends were cut back, 4 bases at V and 0 bases at J, with 11 bases in the middle. The CDR3 DNA is TGCGCCAGCAGCCGGGAGGCGGACTCTGGAAACACCATATATTTT. Translation: CASSREADSGNTIYF.

V is TRBV18 and J is TRBJ1-4, with 7 bases that match TRBD1. This CDR3 spans 13 amino acids. In germline, CDR1 is KGHSH, CDR2 LQKENI. With V trimmed by 3 bases and J by 11 bases, 6 bases remained unmatched. This CDR3 is CASSPHDREKLFF. DNA of the CDR3: TGTGCCAGCTCACCGCATGACAGGGAGAAACTGTTTTTT.

The rearrangement links TRBV18 to TRBJ1-6; 12 nucleotides agree with TRBD1. There are 16 residues in the CDR3. V shed 0 bases, J shed 7 bases, and the junction held 1 base outside the gene matches. Germline V gene data show CDR1 as KGHSH and CDR2 as LQKENI. The CDR3 coding sequence is TGTGCCAGCTCACCACCGGGACAGGGGGCGAATTCACCCCTCCACTTT. Translating gives CASSPPGQGANSPLHF.

The chain has TRBV9 and TRBJ1-6; D uncertain. The CDR3 loop spans 15 amino acids. Germline V gene sequence: CDR1 SGDLS, CDR2 YYNGEE. V dropped 3 bases and J dropped 10 bases, with 17 bases sitting between them. The CDR3 DNA reads as TGTGCCAGCAGCGCCTCGATAGAGCATGGGTCACCCCTCCACTTT. Amino acids: CASSASIEHGSPLHF. Combining the CDR3 with reference TRBV9 and TRBJ1-6 gives the whole variable domain DSGVTQTPKHLITATGQRVTLRCSPRSGDLSVYWYQQSLDQGLQFLIQYYNGEERAKGNILERFSAQQFPDLHSELNLSSLELGDSALYFCASSASIEHGSPLHFGNGTRLTVT.

The chain is built from TRBV30 and TRBJ2-3; possibly TRBD2 for D (5 bases). The V end lost 1 base, the J end lost 5 bases, and 10 bases lay between the germline ends. The CDR3 consists of 13 residues. Germline lookup yields CDR1 GTSNPN and CDR2 SVGIG (reference sequence). The CDR3 region is CAWSDQSGDTQYF. Written as DNA, the CDR3 is TGTGCCTGGAGTGACCAAAGCGGAGATACGCAGTATTTT.

The chain carries TRBV7-3 and TRBJ1-1, with a weak D call TRBD1 (5 bases). Germline assignment: CDR1 SGHTA and CDR2 FQGTGA. This CDR3 contains 19 residues. V lost 2 bases and J 0 bases, leaving 22 bases between the germline ends. Written as DNA, the CDR3 is TGTGCCAGCAGCTTACGCCCTGTGGTTACGGGACGGCTGAACACTGAAGCTTTCTTT. This sequence encodes CASSLRPVVTGRLNTEAFF.

The V and J genes are TRBV19 and TRBJ2-1; perhaps TRBD1 as D (7 bases). Germline CDR1 LNHDA, CDR2 SQIVND (reference sequence). V lost 7 bases, J lost 9 bases, and 22 bases lay in between. CDR3 length: 15 amino acids. The CDR3 sequence: CASIEGGTGVGEQFF. Here the CDR3 DNA reads TGTGCCAGTATAGAGGGGGGCACAGGGGTTGGTGAGCAGTTCTTC. Complete variable domain (other parts from reference TRBV19 and TRBJ2-1): DGGITQSPKYLFRKEGQNVTLSCEQNLNHDAMYWYRQDPGQGLRLIYYSQIVNDFQKGDIAEGYSVSREKKESFPLTVTSAQKNPTAFYLCASIEGGTGVGEQFFGPGTRLTVL.

The gene calls are TRBV5-1 and TRBJ2-5; TRBD1 agrees at 7 bases. The J call could be wrong; TRBJ2-7 is a better fit for the DNA end. Per germline, CDR1 SGHRS and CDR2 YFSETQ. The CDR3 length is 16 residues. The CDR3 reads CASSLGGTDNVYEQYF. The CDR3 bases are TGCGCCAGCAGCTTGGGAGGGACAGACAACGTCTACGAGCAGTACTTC.